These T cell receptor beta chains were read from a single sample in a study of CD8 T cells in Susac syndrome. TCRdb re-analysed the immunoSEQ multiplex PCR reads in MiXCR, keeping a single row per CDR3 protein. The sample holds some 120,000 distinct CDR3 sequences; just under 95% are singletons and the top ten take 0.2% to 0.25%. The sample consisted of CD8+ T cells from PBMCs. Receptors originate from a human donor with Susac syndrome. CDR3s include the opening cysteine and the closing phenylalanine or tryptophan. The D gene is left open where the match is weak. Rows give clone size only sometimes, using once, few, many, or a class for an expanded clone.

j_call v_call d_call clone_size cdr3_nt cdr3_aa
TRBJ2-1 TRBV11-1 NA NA TGTGCCAGCAGCCCAAGGACAGCCTACAATGAGCAGTTCTTC CASSPRTAYNEQFF
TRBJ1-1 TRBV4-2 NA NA TGTGCCAGCAGCGCGGGCCCCGACACTGAAGCTTTCTTT CASSAGPDTEAFF
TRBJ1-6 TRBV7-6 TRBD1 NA TGTGCCAGCAGCTTAGAGAACAGGGGGTCACCCCTCCACTTT CASSLENRGSPLHF
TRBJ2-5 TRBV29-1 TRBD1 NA TGCAGCGGTAGACAGGGTGTCGAGACCCAGTACTTC CSGRQGVETQYF
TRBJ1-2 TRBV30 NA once TGTGCCTGGGCCATATACGGGACACAGGGCTACACCTTC CAWAIYGTQGYTF
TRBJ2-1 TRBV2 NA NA TGTGCCAGCACTACCGGCAATGAGCAGTTCTTC CASTTGNEQFF
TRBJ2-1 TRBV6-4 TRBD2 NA TGTGCCAGCAGTGACTCGACTAGCGGGAGCAATGAGCAGTTCTTC CASSDSTSGSNEQFF
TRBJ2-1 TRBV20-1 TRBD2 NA TGCAGTGCAAACGTACTAGCGGGAGGGTTCGGGTACAATGAGCAGTTCTTC CSANVLAGGFGYNEQFF
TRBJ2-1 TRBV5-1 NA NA TGCGCCAGCAGCTTGAACAGGGAGGGAACTTACAATGAGCAGTTCTTC CASSLNREGTYNEQFF
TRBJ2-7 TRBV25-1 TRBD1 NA TGTGCCAGCAGTGAATCGATGGCAGGGGGCTCCGGATACGAGCAGTACTTC CASSESMAGGSGYEQYF
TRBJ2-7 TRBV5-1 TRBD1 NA TGCGCCAGCAGCTTGAGGGACAGCTCCTACGAGCAGTACTTC CASSLRDSSYEQYF
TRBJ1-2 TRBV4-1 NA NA TGCGCCAGCAGCCAAGGGTCGTGGGGAGAATGGAACTATGGCTACACCTTC CASSQGSWGEWNYGYTF
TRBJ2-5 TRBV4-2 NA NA TGTGCCAGCAGCCAAACCAATACGGATCCTCAAGAGACCCAGTACTTC CASSQTNTDPQETQYF
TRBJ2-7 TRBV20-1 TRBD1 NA TGCAGTGCCAGACCGGGACAGGGGGTATACGAGCAGTACTTC CSARPGQGVYEQYF
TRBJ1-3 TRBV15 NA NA TGTGCCACCAGCAGAGACAGGGCCCCTGGAAACACCATATATTTT CATSRDRAPGNTIYF
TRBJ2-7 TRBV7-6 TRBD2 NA TGTGCCAGCAGCGCCCGGAGCGGGGGGCTATCCTACGAGCAGTACTTC CASSARSGGLSYEQYF
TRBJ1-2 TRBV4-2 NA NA TGTGCCAGCAGCCAAGAGGGTGGGACAACTTACTATGGCTACACCTTC CASSQEGGTTYYGYTF
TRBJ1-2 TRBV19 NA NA TGTGCCAGTAGTATTGGGAGCCCGACTAACTATGGCTACACCTTC CASSIGSPTNYGYTF
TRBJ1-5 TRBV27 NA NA TGTGCCAGCAGTTTACTGGCCAGTCAGCCCCAGCATTTT CASSLLASQPQHF
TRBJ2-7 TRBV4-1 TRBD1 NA TGCGCCAGCAGCCCCTCTTGGACAGGGGGAACGGGGGAGCAGTACTTC CASSPSWTGGTGEQYF
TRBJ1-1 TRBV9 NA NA TGTGCCAGCGCTGGAGACGGGGCAGGTGCTTTCTTT CASAGDGAGAFF
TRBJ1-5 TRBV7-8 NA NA TGTGCCAGCAGCTTAGGGGTGGCCCAGCCCCAGCATTTT CASSLGVAQPQHF
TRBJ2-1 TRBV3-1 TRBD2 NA TGTGCCAGCAGCCAAGGTAGACTAGCGGGAGGGAGGTACCGATACAATGAGCAGTTCTTC CASSQGRLAGGRYRYNEQFF
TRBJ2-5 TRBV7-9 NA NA TGTGCCAGCAGCCCCCACTCTGGCCAAGAGACCCAGTACTTC CASSPHSGQETQYF
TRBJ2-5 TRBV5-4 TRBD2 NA TGTGCCAGCAGTCAGGGACTAGCGGGACAAGAGACCCAGTACTTC CASSQGLAGQETQYF
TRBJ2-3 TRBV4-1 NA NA TGCGCCAGCAGCCTTACCCTCCCTGTTGTAATATCAGATACGCAGTATTTT CASSLTLPVVISDTQYF
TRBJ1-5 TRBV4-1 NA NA TGCGCCAGCAGCCAAGAATTCGGCAATCAGCCCCAGCATTTT CASSQEFGNQPQHF
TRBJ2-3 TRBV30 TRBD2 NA TGTGCCTGGAGTGCTCATAGCGGGAGGGCCCCAGATACGCAGTATTTT CAWSAHSGRAPDTQYF
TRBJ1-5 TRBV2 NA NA TGTGCCAGCAGGGACTTAGGGGGTCAGCCCCAGCATTTT CASRDLGGQPQHF
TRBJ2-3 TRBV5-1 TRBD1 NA TGCGCCAGCAGCAGGGACAGGATAACGGATACGCAGTATTTT CASSRDRITDTQYF
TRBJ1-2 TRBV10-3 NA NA TGTGCCATCAGATCAGGGTCCTATGGCTACACCTTC CAIRSGSYGYTF
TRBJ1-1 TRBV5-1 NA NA TGCGCCAGCACCTTGGGCCAAACGGGGAACACTGAAGCTTTCTTT CASTLGQTGNTEAFF
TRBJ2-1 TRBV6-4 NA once TGTGCCAGCAGTGACTCAGGTAGCAATGAGCAGTTCTTC CASSDSGSNEQFF
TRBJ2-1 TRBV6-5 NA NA TGTGCCAGCAGTTACGGGGGGACAGCCGATGAGCAGTTCTTC CASSYGGTADEQFF
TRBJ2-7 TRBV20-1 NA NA TGCAGTGCTCGGGACACCGCCTACGAGCAGTACTTC CSARDTAYEQYF
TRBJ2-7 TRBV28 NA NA TGTGCCAGCAGCCGACAGGTCTTCGAAGCCGAGCAGTACTTC CASSRQVFEAEQYF
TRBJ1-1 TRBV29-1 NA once TGCAGCGTTGAGCTGTCAGCCCTTGGGAACACTGAAGCTTTCTTT CSVELSALGNTEAFF